This TCR beta chain was profiled in a study of tumor and adjacent non-tumor tissue in lung cancer. Study-level information: Aged roughly 31 to 85 years, patients included under 13 men and 5 women with stage I to III disease. About 4.17 million productive TCRbeta reads were obtained per sample on average. Study conclusions and caveats: Shorter survival was associated with higher TCR diversity in tumors. Significantly higher TCR diversity was found in tumor than normal lung.

Turning to this clonotype: Its antigen is unidentified. Mismatch with germline at one junction end may stem from a read error.

The CDR3 totals 13 residues. CDR1 is SGHNT, CDR2 YYREEE, per germline (reference sequence). The library came from three nested PCR rounds adapted from ARM-PCR protocols. TCRdb called the multiplex PCR reads again in MiXCR, with one record for every CDR3 protein. Of 85,000 to 130,000 distinct CDR3 sequences in the sample, approximately 60% are singletons; the top ten hold around 20%. No cell sorting was done before RNA was extracted from the tissue. Distant lung tissue was collected more than 3 cm away from the tumor edge. The TCR originated in a man aged 25-40 years with non-small cell lung cancer. V usage is TRBV5-4 and J usage is TRBJ2-1, with 7 bases fitting TRBD1. Sequenced input: distant non-tumor lung tissue. CDR3 nucleotide sequence: TGTGCCCGCAGCTTGGCCAGGGGGAATGAGCAGTTCTTC. Translating it yields CARSLARGNEQFF.